This is a list of T cell receptor beta chains from one sample in a study of blood T cell repertoires in COVID-19. TCRdb keeps only in-frame clones here, not all; method: immunoSEQ multiplex PCR. There are about 310,000 clones in the sample; roughly 84% occur only once, and 1% lies in the top ten. Material: peripheral blood. These receptors were obtained from a man between 45 and 60 years old with active or convalescent COVID-19. CDR3s include the opening cysteine and the closing phenylalanine or tryptophan. A D gene is named only where the DNA matches it firmly. Rows give clone size only sometimes, using once, few, many, or a class for an expanded clone.

CDR3: CASSRGQGGSWPQHF
DNA: TGTGCCAGCAGCCGGGGACAGGGGGGGAGTTGGCCCCAGCATTTT
V: TRBV2
D: TRBD1
size: few
J: TRBJ1-5

CDR3: CASSRSQRGGNTDTQYF
DNA: TGTGCCAGCAGTCGAAGCCAGCGGGGGGGGAACACAGATACGCAGTATTTT
V: TRBV6-6
D: TRBD2
size: .
J: TRBJ2-3

CDR3: CASSLVEFYEQYF
DNA: TGTGCCAGCAGCTTAGTAGAGTTCTACGAGCAGTACTTC
V: TRBV7-2
D: .
size: .
J: TRBJ2-7

CDR3: CASSVGGTETQYF
DNA: TGTGCCAGCAGCGTCGGGGGGACAGAGACCCAGTACTTC
V: TRBV9
D: TRBD2
size: .
J: TRBJ2-5

CDR3: CASSLTGTGRNEQFF
DNA: TGCGCCAGCAGCCTAACCGGGACAGGGAGGAATGAGCAGTTCTTC
V: TRBV4-1
D: TRBD1
size: .
J: TRBJ2-1

CDR3: CASSLEFRAEAFF
DNA: TGTGCCAGCAGCTTAGAGTTCCGAGCTGAAGCTTTCTTT
V: TRBV11-2
D: .
size: .
J: TRBJ1-1

CDR3: CASSLDRGNEQFF
DNA: TGCGCCAGCAGCCTGGACAGGGGGAATGAGCAGTTCTTC
V: TRBV5-1
D: TRBD1
size: .
J: TRBJ2-1

CDR3: CASRGDMNTEAFF
DNA: TGTGCCAGCAGAGGGGACATGAACACTGAAGCTTTCTTT
V: TRBV2
D: .
size: .
J: TRBJ1-1

CDR3: CASNLDRQTGELFF
DNA: TGTGCCAGCAACCTGGACAGACAGACCGGGGAGCTGTTTTTT
V: TRBV11-2
D: .
size: .
J: TRBJ2-2

CDR3: CASSYEPPWAATGELFF
DNA: TGTGCCAGCAGTTACGAACCCCCATGGGCCGCCACCGGGGAGCTGTTTTTT
V: TRBV27
D: .
size: few
J: TRBJ2-2

CDR3: CASRGARRLGTDTQYF
DNA: TGTGCCAGCAGAGGGGCCCGGCGACTAGGCACAGATACGCAGTATTTT
V: TRBV5-8
D: .
size: .
J: TRBJ2-3

CDR3: CASSSRQASGYGYTF
DNA: TGTGCCAGCAGTTCTCGTCAGGCATCGGGATATGGCTACACCTTC
V: TRBV6-5
D: .
size: few
J: TRBJ1-2

CDR3: CASSIGAGRGSYYGYTF
DNA: TGTGCCAGTAGTATAGGCGCCGGCCGAGGATCGTATTATGGCTACACCTTC
V: TRBV19
D: .
size: .
J: TRBJ1-2